This TCR beta chain is drawn from a study of T-cell reconstitution after alpha-beta-depleted transplantation in children. The CDR3 totals 16 residues. V lost 1 base and J 1 base, leaving 16 bases between the germline ends. Germline assignment: CDR1 DFQATT and CDR2 SNEGSKA (reference sequence). On this clonotype itself: The antigen is not known.

Unique molecular identifiers were used in preparing the TCRbeta library. MiXCR was run by TCRdb on the PCR reads, yielding one entry per CDR3 protein. The data contain 84,000 or so distinct CDR3 sequences, 15% of them singletons. Whole-study findings and limits: Recipient T cells and thymic progenitors that survived gave rise to the high TCRbeta diversity observed at day 60 in some patients.

This clonotype was obtained from a male patient between 2 and 10 years old who had a stem cell transplant for acute lymphoblastic leukemia, so the T cells may come from the graft donor. V and J are TRBV20-1 and TRBJ1-1; no clear D gene. This specimen consisted of PBMCs, mostly from graft donor cells, obtained 180 days after TCRalphabeta/CD19-depleted stem cell transplant. CDR3 DNA sequence: TGCAGTGCTAGAGTCTCAGTAAGGGAGGAGAACACTGAAGCTTTCTTT. Its translation is CSARVSVREENTEAFF.